This T cell receptor (beta chain) is drawn from a study of T cell repertoires in cytomegalovirus infection. The CDR3 covers 17 residues. With V trimmed by 4 bases and J by 3 bases, 14 bases remained unmatched. Germline V gene sequence: CDR1 SGHVS, CDR2 FQNEAQ. MiXCR, run by TCRdb on the reads, gives a single entry per CDR3 protein. The sample consists of 100,000 to 150,000 distinct CDR3 sequences, 20% to 30% of them appearing once. This clonotype has more than one count but fewer than ten. The antigen remains unidentified. This chain uses TRBV7-8 with TRBJ2-7; TRBD2 matches at 8 bases. The TCR originated in a human donor in good health (CMV status not recorded). Some clones in this sample may be carry-over from other donors' samples. Sequenced sample: PBMCs, sequenced either directly or after in vitro stimulation (not recorded which). In nucleotides, the CDR3 is TGTGCCAGCAGCTCTCAAGGGGGGACTAGACAATTCTACGAGCAGTACTTC. It specifies CASSSQGGTRQFYEQYF.